The 25 T cell receptor beta chains listed next were all sequenced from one sample in a study of blood T cell repertoires in COVID-19. Some clones are missing from TCRdb's copy, which holds only in-frame ones; the method was immunoSEQ multiplex PCR. The sample shows 150,000 to 200,000 clones, 80% to 90% of them seen only once. Material: peripheral blood. The receptors come from a woman between 65 and 79 years old with COVID-19, enrolled during active disease.

The V and J genes are TRBV7-8 and TRBJ1-3, with D maybe TRBD1 (6 bases). The CDR3 length is 15 residues. Between the trimmed V and J ends, which lost 8 bases and 7 bases, there was a span of 21 bases. CDR1 and CDR2 from the germline V gene are SGHVS and FQNEAQ. The CDR3 region is CASVPRGDQGNTIYF. For the CDR3, the DNA is TGTGCCAGCGTACCGAGGGGAGATCAGGGGAACACCATATATTTT.

This clone was found once. V is TRBV7-9 and J is TRBJ2-7, with D tentatively TRBD2 (6 bases). Germline CDR1 is SEHNR and CDR2 is FQNEAQ (reference sequence). CDR3 length equals 14 residues. The ends were cut back, 4 bases at V and 0 bases at J, with 10 bases in the middle. CDR3 sequence (DNA): TGTGCCAGCAGCTGGGGACTCCCCTCCTACGAGCAGTACTTC. Amino acid sequence: CASSWGLPSYEQYF.

V and J are TRBV7-3 and TRBJ2-7, with TRBD2 matching over 8 bases. Germline lookup yields CDR1 SGHTA and CDR2 FQGTGA. This CDR3 spans 16 amino acids. V gave up 0 bases and J gave up 5 bases; unmatched junction bases: 9. The CDR3 DNA follows: TGTGCCAGCAGCTTAACATGGTCCTCGGGGGGGAACGAGCAGTACTTC. This translates into CASSLTWSSGGNEQYF. The full variable domain, with the rest looked up from reference TRBV7-3 and TRBJ2-7, is GAGVSQTPSNKVTEKGKYVELRCDPISGHTALYWYRQSLGQGPEFLIYFQGTGAADDSGLPNDRFFAVRPEGSVSTLKIQRTERGDSAVYLCASSLTWSSGGNEQYFGPGTRLTVT.

The rearrangement links TRBV29-1 to TRBJ2-1, with 8 bases lining up with TRBD2. V lost 8 bases and J lost 8; bases outside the gene matches: 14. The CDR3 runs to 14 residues. Germline V gene sequence: CDR1 SQVTM, CDR2 ANQGSEA. CDR3 sequence reads: CSTNPGTSLYEQFF. For the CDR3, the DNA is TGCAGCACTAACCCCGGGACTAGTCTGTATGAGCAGTTCTTC.

The V gene is TRBV6-5, the J gene TRBJ2-2; 12 bases align to TRBD2. The CDR3 has 15 amino acids. CDR1 and CDR2 (germline): MNHEY, SVGAGI. V lost 8 bases, J lost 5 bases, and 6 bases stayed unmatched. As DNA, the CDR3 is TGTGCCAGCGCTAGCGGGAGGGGGAGAACCGGGGAGCTGTTTTTT. Translating gives CASASGRGRTGELFF.

This chain uses TRBV11-2 with TRBJ2-2, with D tentatively TRBD2 (5 bases). V was cut by 3 bases and J by 6 bases, with 11 bases left in between. CDR1 and CDR2 (germline): SGHAT, FQNNGV. The CDR3 consists of 14 residues. The CDR3 sequence: CASSFRTFAGELFF. The CDR3 nucleotides read TGTGCCAGCAGCTTCAGGACTTTTGCCGGGGAGCTGTTTTTT.

The rearrangement joins TRBV11-3 to TRBJ1-1; 7 nucleotides match TRBD1. Trimming removed 1 base from V and 7 bases from J; junction bases left unmatched: 0. CDR3 length equals 12 residues. The germline gives CDR1 SGHNT, CDR2 YENEEA. CDR3 sequence reads: CASSLGQGEAFF. The CDR3 DNA is TGTGCCAGCAGCTTAGGACAGGGTGAAGCTTTCTTT.

The chain has TRBV18 and TRBJ2-7; D is ambiguous. Trimming took off 2 bases at V and 1 base at J, with 9 bases between the two ends. CDR1 is KGHSH and CDR2 is LQKENI in the germline V gene. CDR3 size: 14 residues. DNA of the CDR3: TGTGCCAGCTCACCAAATTGGCAGTCCTACGAGCAGTACTTC. This gives the protein CASSPNWQSYEQYF.

CDR3 protein: CASSQSGGYSNQPQHF. CDR3 nucleotide sequence: TGTGCCAGCAGCCAGTCGGGGGGCTATAGCAATCAGCCCCAGCATTTT. The chain joins TRBV3-1 (or the pseudogene TRBV3-2) to TRBJ1-5, with D possibly matching TRBD1 (6 bases). Trimming pared 3 bases from V and 0 bases from J, leaving 12 bases between. Germline-derived CDR1 and CDR2 are LGHDT and YNNKEL (reference sequence). The length of the CDR3 is 16 residues.

The chain has TRBV6-2 or TRBV6-3 and TRBJ1-5, with 12 bases that match TRBD1. Germline CDR1 and CDR2: MNHEY and SVGEGT. V shed 4 bases and J 4 bases; nucleotides not matched to a gene: 11. This CDR3 has 18 residues. CDR3 sequence reads: CASSLPGMGQGANQPQHF. The CDR3 DNA sequence: TGTGCCAGCAGTTTACCGGGGATGGGACAGGGGGCAAATCAGCCCCAGCATTTT.

A single count supports this clone. This chain uses TRBV2 with TRBJ2-2; 8 bases fit TRBD2. V gave up 6 bases and J gave up 5 bases; unmatched junction bases: 14. The V gene's germline CDR1 is SNHLY and CDR2 FYNNEI. CDR3 length: 17 residues. The CDR3 sequence: CASSTPAGGGATGELFF. The CDR3 DNA reads as TGTGCCAGCAGCACCCCCGCGGGGGGAGGGGCGACCGGGGAGCTGTTTTTT.

CDR3 nucleotide sequence: TGCGCCAGCAGCCAGGTTAGATACGGGACAAGGAATTCACCCCTCCACTTT. Residues: CASSQVRYGTRNSPLHF. The chain links TRBV4-3 to TRBJ1-6, with D possibly TRBD1 on 6 matching bases. V was pared by 3 bases and J by 7 bases, with 19 bases between. The CDR3 is 17 residues long. The germline gives CDR1 LGHNA, CDR2 YSLEER.

V gene TRBV6-5 combines with J gene TRBJ1-2; D is ambiguous. The V end was cut by 7 bases, the J end by 6 bases, with 21 bases between. The CDR3 spans 15 residues. Germline V gene sequence: CDR1 MNHEY, CDR2 SVGAGI. CDR3 sequence (DNA): TGTGCCAGCAACAGCTTAGGGAGAGTCAAGGATGGCTACACCTTC. Residues: CASNSLGRVKDGYTF.

This clone was found a few times. The sample has other DNA sequences that encode this CDR3 too. The chain recombines TRBV7-2 with TRBJ1-5; 9 positions agree with TRBD1. Germline assignment: CDR1 SGHTA and CDR2 FQGNSA. V lost 2 bases and J lost 6; bases outside the gene matches: 2. The CDR3 extends over 14 amino acids. This CDR3 reads CASSLTTGGQPQHF. DNA for the CDR3: TGTGCCAGCAGCTTAACGACAGGGGGTCAGCCCCAGCATTTT.

The chain links TRBV5-1 to TRBJ2-7; tentative D call: TRBD1 (6 bases). CDR3 length: 13 amino acids. Per the germline V gene, CDR1 is SGHRS and CDR2 is YFSETQ. Between the trimmed V and J ends, which lost 5 bases and 1 base, there was a span of 10 bases. The CDR3 loop reads CASSIDRSYEQYF. CDR3 sequence (DNA): TGCGCCAGCAGTATTGACAGGTCCTACGAGCAGTACTTC. Filled out from reference TRBV5-1 and TRBJ2-7, the complete variable domain reads KAGVTQTPRYLIKTRGQQVTLSCSPISGHRSVSWYQQTPGQGLQFLFEYFSETQRNKGNFPGRFSGRQFSNSRSEMNVSTLELGDSALYLCASSIDRSYEQYFGPGTRLTVT.

The rearrangement links TRBV19 to TRBJ2-5, with D possibly TRBD1 on 7 matching bases. Germline V CDR1 and CDR2: LNHDA, SQIVND (reference sequence). Trimming cost V 3 bases and J 5 bases, with 13 bases left between them. The CDR3 is 14 residues long. The CDR3 protein is CASSMAGGLETQYF. CDR3 bases: TGTGCCAGTAGTATGGCAGGGGGGTTGGAGACCCAGTACTTC.

This clone has just one count. The chain employs TRBV4-3 and TRBJ1-2, with D uncertain. V was clipped by 1 base and J by 4 bases, with 13 bases between them. The CDR3 has 15 amino acids. Germline lookup yields CDR1 LGHNA and CDR2 YSLEER. The CDR3: CASSQAESFFYGYTF. CDR3 nucleotide sequence: TGCGCCAGCAGCCAAGCGGAGTCTTTCTTCTATGGCTACACCTTC.

This rearrangement joins TRBV7-2 to TRBJ2-1, with D perhaps TRBD1 (5 bases). The V gene lost 2 bases and the J gene lost 6 bases, with 11 bases spanning the gap. In germline, CDR1 is SGHTA, CDR2 FQGNSA. This CDR3 comprises 14 residues. CDR3 loop: CASSLRWGVNEQFF. As DNA, the CDR3 is TGTGCCAGCAGCTTAAGGTGGGGCGTCAATGAGCAGTTCTTC.

The V call is TRBV5-8, the J call TRBJ1-5; TRBD1 might be the D (5 bases). The CDR3 extends over 15 amino acids. Germline V gives CDR1 SGHTS, CDR2 YDEGEE. Trimming shortened V by 4 bases and J by 6 bases, and 17 bases separated the two germline ends. DNA for the CDR3: TGTGCCAGCAGCACGGACGCCAGGAGGGGTCAGCCCCAGCATTTT. Its protein is CASSTDARRGQPQHF.

The rearrangement uses TRBV28 and TRBJ2-4; D perhaps matches TRBD2 (5 bases). Trimming stripped 1 base from V and 1 base from J, with 5 bases between. The CDR3 length is 14 residues. Per germline, CDR1 MDHEN and CDR2 SYDVKM. This CDR3 is CASSLLAAKNIQYF. CDR3 nucleotides: TGTGCCAGCAGTTTATTAGCGGCCAAAAACATTCAGTACTTC.

The V gene is TRBV7-3, the J gene TRBJ2-1; 9 bases match TRBD2. V lost 3 bases, J lost 9 bases, and 9 bases stayed unmatched. There are 15 residues in the CDR3. In germline, CDR1 is SGHTA, CDR2 FQGTGA. In nucleotides, the CDR3 is TGTGCCAGCAGCTTTAACCCCGGGACTAGCAGTGAGCAGTTCTTC. Translated: CASSFNPGTSSEQFF.

The chain links TRBV7-9 to TRBJ2-7; perhaps TRBD2 as D (6 bases). The CDR3 has 13 residues. Germline V gene sequence: CDR1 SEHNR, CDR2 FQNEAQ (reference sequence). Trimming took off 8 bases at V and 4 bases at J, with 15 bases between the two ends. The CDR3 is CASYSEGKYEQYF. CDR3 nucleotide sequence: TGTGCCAGCTATTCGGAGGGAAAGTACGAGCAGTACTTC.

The chain joins TRBV7-3 to TRBJ2-5; TRBD2 is a possible D gene (5 bases). Germline CDR1 is SGHTA and CDR2 is FQGTGA. There are 15 residues in the CDR3. The germline V and J ends were trimmed by 3 bases and 5 bases, with 16 bases remaining between them. As DNA, the CDR3 is TGTGCCAGCAGCTTCTTAGCGTCCCCGGGGGAGACCCAGTACTTC. It yields the protein CASSFLASPGETQYF.

V gene TRBV5-4 combines with J gene TRBJ2-2, with D possibly matching TRBD1 (5 bases). From germline, CDR1 is SGHNT and CDR2 YYREEE (reference sequence). Trimming shortened V by 2 bases and J by 4 bases, and 12 bases separated the two germline ends. CDR3 length: 15 residues. CDR3 bases: TGTGCCAGCAGCTTCCAAGGGGCGCGCACCGGGGAGCTGTTTTTT. Its protein product is CASSFQGARTGELFF.

The chain joins TRBV6-6 to TRBJ2-7, with 9 bases lining up with TRBD1. The CDR3 extends over 16 amino acids. Unmatched junction bases numbered 9, after V lost 4 bases and J lost 2 bases. Germline V CDR1 and CDR2: MNHNY, SVGAGI (reference sequence). The chain's CDR3 is CASSSTGQGKAYEQYF. Here the CDR3 DNA reads TGTGCCAGCAGTTCCACAGGACAGGGGAAGGCCTACGAGCAGTACTTC.